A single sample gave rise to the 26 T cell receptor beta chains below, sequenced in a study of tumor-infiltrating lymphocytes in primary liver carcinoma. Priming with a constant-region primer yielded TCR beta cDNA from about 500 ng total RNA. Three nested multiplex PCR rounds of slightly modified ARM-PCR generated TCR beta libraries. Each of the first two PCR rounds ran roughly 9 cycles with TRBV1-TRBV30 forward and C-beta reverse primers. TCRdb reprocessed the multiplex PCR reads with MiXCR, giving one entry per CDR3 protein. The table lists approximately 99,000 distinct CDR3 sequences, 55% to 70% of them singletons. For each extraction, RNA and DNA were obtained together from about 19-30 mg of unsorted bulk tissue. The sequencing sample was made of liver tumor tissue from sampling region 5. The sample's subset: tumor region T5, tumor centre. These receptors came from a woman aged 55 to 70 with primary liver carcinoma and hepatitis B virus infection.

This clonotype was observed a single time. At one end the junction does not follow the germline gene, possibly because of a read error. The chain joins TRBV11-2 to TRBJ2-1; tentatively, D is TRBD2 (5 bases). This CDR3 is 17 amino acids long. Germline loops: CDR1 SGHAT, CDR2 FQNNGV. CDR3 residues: CASSLGLVARGPNEQLF. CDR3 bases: TGTGCCAGCAGCCTAGGTCTGGTAGCGAGAGGGCCGAATGAGCAGCTCTTC.

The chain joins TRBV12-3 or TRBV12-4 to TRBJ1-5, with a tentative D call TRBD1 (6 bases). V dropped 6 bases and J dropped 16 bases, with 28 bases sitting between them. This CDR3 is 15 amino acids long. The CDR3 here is CASSPTGNSNQPRHF. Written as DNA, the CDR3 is TGTGCCAGCAGCCCAACAGGGAATAGCAATCAGCCCCGACATTTT.

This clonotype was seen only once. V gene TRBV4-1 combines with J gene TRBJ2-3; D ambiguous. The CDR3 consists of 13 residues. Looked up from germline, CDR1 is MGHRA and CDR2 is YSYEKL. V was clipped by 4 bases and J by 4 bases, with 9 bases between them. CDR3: CASSLSAADTQYF. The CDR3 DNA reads TGCGCCAGCAGCCTCTCGGCAGCAGATACGCAGTATTTT.

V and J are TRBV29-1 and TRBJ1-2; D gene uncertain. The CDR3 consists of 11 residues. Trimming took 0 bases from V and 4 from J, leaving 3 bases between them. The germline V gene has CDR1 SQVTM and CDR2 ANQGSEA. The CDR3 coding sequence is TGCAGCGTTGAAGAGACCTATGGCTACACCTTC. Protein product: CSVEETYGYTF.

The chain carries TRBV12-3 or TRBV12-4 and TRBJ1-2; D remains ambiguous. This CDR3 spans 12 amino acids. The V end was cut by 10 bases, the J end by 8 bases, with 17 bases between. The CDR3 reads CANTLWEKGYTF. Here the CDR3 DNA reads TGTGCCAACACCCTGTGGGAGAAAGGCTACACCTTC.

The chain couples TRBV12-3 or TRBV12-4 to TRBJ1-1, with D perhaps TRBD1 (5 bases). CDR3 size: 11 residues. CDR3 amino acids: CVNSFGQGRFF. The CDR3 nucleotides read TGTGTCAACAGTTTCGGGCAGGGACGGTTCTTT.

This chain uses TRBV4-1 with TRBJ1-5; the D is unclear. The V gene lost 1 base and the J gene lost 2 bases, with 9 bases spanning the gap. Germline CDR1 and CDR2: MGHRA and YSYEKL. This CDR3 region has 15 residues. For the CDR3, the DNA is TGCGCCAGCAGCCAAGGGGGAGAGGGCAATCAGCCCCAGCATTTT. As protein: CASSQGGEGNQPQHF.

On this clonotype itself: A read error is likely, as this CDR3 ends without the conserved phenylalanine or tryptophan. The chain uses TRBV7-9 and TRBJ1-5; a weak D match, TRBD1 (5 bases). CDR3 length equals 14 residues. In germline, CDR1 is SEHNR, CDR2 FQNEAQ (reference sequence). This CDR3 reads CVSSLVGEGHTQHL. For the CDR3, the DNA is TGTGTCAGCAGCTTAGTAGGGGAGGGTCACACCCAGCATTTA.

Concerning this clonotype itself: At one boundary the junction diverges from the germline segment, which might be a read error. The CDR3: CVSSYRAGTLASGANVLTF. Written as DNA, the CDR3 is TGTGTCAGCAGTTACCGGGCCGGGACACTAGCTTCTGGGGCCAACGTCCTGACTTTC. V gene TRBV6-5 combines with J gene TRBJ2-6; D is tentatively TRBD1 or TRBD2 (6 bases each). Germline CDR1 is MNHEY and CDR2 is SVGAGI. There are 19 residues in the CDR3.

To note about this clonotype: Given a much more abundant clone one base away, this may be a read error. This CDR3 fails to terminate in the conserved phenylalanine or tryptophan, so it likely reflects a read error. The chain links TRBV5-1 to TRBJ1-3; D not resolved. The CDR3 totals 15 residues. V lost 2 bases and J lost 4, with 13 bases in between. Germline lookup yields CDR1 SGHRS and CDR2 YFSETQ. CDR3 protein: CASSFGRTAGNTIYL. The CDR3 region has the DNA TGCGCCAGCAGCTTCGGCAGGACTGCGGGAAACACCATATATCTT.

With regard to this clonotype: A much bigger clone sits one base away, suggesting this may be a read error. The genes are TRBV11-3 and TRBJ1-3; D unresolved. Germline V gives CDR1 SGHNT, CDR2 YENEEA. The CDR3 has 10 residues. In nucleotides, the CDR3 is TGTGTCAGCAGCTTCTCCACCATATATTTT. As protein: CVSSFSTIYF.

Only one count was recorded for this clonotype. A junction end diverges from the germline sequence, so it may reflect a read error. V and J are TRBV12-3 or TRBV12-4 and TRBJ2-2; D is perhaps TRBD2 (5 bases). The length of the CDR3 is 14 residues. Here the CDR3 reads CASSLTANTGELSF. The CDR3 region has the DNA TGTGCCAGCAGTTTAACCGCGAACACCGGGGAGTTGTCTTTT.

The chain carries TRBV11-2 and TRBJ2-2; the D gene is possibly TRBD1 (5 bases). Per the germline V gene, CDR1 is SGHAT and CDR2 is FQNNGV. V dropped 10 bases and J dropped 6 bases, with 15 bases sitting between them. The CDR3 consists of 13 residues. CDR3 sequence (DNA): TGTGCCAACAGGTTGGAGCCAGCCGGGGAGCTGTTTTTT. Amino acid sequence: CANRLEPAGELFF.

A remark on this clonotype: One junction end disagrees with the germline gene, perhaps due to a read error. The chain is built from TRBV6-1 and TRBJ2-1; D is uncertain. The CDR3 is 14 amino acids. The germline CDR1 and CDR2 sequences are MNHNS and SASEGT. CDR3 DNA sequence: TGTGCCAGCATTCCTAGAGGTGGAAACAATGAGGAGTTCTTC. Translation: CASIPRGGNNEEFF.

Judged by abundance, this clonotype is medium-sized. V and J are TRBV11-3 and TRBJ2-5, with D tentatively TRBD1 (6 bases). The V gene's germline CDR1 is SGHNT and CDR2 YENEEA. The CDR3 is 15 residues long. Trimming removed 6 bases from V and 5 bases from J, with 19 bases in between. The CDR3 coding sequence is TGTGCCAGCAGTCCACACAGGGTTCTCGTGGAGACCCAGTACTTC. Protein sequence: CASSPHRVLVETQYF.

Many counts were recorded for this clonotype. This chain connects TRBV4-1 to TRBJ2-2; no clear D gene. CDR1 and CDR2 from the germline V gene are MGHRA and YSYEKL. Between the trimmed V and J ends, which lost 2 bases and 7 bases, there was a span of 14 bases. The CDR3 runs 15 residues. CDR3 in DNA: TGCGCCAGCAGCCAACCTACCACCCCCCGCGGGGAGCTGTTTTTT. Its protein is CASSQPTTPRGELFF.

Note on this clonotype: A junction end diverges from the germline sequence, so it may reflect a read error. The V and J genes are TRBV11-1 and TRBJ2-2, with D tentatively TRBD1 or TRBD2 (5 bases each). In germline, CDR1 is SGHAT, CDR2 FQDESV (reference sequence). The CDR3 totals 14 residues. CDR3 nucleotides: TGTGCCAGCAGACTGAGCCTTGGCACCGGGGACCTGTTTTTT. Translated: CASRLSLGTGDLFF.

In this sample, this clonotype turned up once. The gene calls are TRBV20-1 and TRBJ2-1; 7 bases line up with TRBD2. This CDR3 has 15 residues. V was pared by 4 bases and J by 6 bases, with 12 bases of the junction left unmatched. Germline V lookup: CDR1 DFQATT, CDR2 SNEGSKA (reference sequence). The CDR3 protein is CSANWDGRSGNEQFF. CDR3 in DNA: TGCAGTGCTAACTGGGACGGGAGGTCGGGCAATGAGCAGTTCTTC.

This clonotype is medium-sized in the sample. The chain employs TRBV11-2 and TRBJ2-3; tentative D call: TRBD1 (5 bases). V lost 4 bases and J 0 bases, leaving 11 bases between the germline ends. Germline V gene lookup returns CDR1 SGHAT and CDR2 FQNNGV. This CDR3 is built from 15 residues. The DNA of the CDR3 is TGTGCCAGCAGCTCCCAGGGCTTTAGCACAGATACGCAGTATTTT. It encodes CASSSQGFSTDTQYF.

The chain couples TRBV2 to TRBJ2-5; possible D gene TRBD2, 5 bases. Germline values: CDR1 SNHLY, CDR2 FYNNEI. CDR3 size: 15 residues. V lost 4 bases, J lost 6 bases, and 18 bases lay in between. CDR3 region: CASSVTLALSQTQYF. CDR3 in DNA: TGTGCCAGCAGTGTTACCCTAGCCCTGTCGCAGACCCAGTACTTC.

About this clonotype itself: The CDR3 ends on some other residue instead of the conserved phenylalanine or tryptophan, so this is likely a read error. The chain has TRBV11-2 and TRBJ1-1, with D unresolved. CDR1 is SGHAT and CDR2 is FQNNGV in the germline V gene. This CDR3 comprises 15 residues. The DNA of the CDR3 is TGTGCCAGCTGCTTAAACTCAGCGGGGAACACTGAAGCTTTCGTT. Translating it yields CASCLNSAGNTEAFV.

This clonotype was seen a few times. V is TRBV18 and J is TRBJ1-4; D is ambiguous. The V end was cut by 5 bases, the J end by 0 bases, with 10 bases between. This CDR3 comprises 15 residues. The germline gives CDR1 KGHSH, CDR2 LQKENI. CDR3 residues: CASSGDLSTNEKLFF. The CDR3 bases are TGTGCCAGCTCAGGGGATCTATCAACTAATGAAAAACTGTTTTTT.

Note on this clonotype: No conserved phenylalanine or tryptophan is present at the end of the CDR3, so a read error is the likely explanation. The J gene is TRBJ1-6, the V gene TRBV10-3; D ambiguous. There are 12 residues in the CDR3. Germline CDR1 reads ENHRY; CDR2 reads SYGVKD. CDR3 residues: CTISEDNSPLHL. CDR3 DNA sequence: TGTACCATCAGTGAGGATAATTCACCCCTCCACTTA.

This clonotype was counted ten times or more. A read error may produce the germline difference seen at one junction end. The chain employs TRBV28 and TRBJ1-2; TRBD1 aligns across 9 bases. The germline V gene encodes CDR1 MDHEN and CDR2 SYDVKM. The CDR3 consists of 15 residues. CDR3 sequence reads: CASSLSPGQGFGYTF. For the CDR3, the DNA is TGTGCCAGCAGCTTATCACCGGGACAGGGTTTTGGCTACACCTTC.

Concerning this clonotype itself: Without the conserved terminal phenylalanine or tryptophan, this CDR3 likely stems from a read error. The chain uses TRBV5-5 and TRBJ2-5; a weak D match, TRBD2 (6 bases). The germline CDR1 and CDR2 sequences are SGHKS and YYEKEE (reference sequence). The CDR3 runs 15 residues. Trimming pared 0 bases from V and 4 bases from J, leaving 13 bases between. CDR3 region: CASSLEGAGRETQYL. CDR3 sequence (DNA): TGTGCCAGCAGCTTGGAGGGCGCCGGGAGAGAGACCCAGTACTTA.

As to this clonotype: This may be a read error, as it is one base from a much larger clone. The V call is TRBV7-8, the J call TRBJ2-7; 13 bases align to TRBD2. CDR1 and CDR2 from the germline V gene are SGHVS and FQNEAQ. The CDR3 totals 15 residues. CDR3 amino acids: CANSQTTSGRHEQYF. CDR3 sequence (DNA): TGTGCCAACAGCCAGACGACTAGCGGGAGGCACGAGCAGTACTTC.